The T cell receptor (beta chain) described here comes from a study of T cell changes during pregnancy in multiple sclerosis. The germline V gene has CDR1 SGHNT and CDR2 YYREEE (reference sequence). This CDR3 has 15 residues. Germline trimming cut 4 bases from V and 4 bases from J; bases unmatched to any gene: 7. TCRdb's table, derived via immunoSEQ multiplex PCR, lists solely in-frame clones and lacks some. The data show some 74,000 clones, about nine tenths seen once. The J gene is TRBJ2-5, the V gene TRBV5-4, with TRBD2 identical over 10 bases. This material consisted of peripheral blood, taken after pregnancy. This receptor was taken from a female donor in good health, enrolled as a control in a pregnancy study. This CDR3 is CASSRSGGAAETQYF. The CDR3 DNA is TGTGCCAGCAGCAGAAGCGGGGGGGCCGCAGAGACCCAGTACTTC.